The clone carrying this TCR beta chain was seen repeatedly, ten times or more. The target antigen is unknown. Patients were aged 18 to 65, had disease duration under 2 months, and had newly diagnosed hyperthyroidism. This sample is drawn from a study of T cells in Graves' hyperthyroidism and ophthalmopathy. Findings and caveats of the study: Progression to ophthalmopathy was predicted a median of roughly 6.8 months early. Most clonotypes that expanded in the thyroid above 0.001 also showed up in blood.

Amplified TCR beta CDR3 regions derived from RNA transcripts. TCR CDR3 regions were first amplified by RT-PCR with HTBI primers. One entry per CDR3 protein, called by TCRdb with MiXCR from the multiplex PCR reads. This sample carries over 200,000 distinct CDR3 sequences, approximately 20% of them seen once, and the ten largest clones take over 35%. Trimming left V 2 bases short and J 3 bases short, with 12 bases between. This CDR3 spans 15 amino acids. Germline CDR1 reads KGHDR; CDR2 reads SFDVKD. This sequence joins TRBV24-1 and TRBJ1-2, with D unresolved. Specimen: blood. This TCR was recovered from a man aged 35 to 55 with Graves' hyperthyroidism. The CDR3 region has the DNA TGTGCCACCAGTGATTCGGGCAGGTGGGACTATGGCTACACCTTC. It yields the protein CATSDSGRWDYGYTF.